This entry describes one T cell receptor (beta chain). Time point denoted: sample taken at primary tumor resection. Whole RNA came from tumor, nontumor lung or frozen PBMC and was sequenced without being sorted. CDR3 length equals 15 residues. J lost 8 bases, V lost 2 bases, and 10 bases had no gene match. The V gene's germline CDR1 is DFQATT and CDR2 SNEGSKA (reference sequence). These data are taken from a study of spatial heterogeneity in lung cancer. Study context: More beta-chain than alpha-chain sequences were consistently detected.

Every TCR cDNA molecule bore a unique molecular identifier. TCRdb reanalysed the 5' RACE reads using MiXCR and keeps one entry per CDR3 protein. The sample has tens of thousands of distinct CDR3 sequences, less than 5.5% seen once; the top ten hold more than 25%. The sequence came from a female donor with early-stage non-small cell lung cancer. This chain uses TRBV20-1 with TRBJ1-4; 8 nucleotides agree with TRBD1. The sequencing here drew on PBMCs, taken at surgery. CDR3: CSARPADRVVEKLFF. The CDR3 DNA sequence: TGCAGTGCTAGACCCGCGGACAGGGTGGTCGAAAAACTGTTTTTT.